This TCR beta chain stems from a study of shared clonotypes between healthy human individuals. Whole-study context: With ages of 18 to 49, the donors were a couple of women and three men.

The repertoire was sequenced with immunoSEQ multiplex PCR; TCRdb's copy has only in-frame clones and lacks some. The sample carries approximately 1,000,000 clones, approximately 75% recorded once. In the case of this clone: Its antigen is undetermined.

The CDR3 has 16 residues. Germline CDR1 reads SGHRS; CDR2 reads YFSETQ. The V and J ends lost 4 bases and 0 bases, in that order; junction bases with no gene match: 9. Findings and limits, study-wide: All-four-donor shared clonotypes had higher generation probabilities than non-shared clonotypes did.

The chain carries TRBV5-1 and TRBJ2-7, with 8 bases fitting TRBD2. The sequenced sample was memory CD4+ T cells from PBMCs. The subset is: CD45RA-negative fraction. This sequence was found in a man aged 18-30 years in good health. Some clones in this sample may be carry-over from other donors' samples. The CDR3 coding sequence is TGCGCCAGCAGCCCCGGGGGTAGCGGGGTCTCCTACGAGCAGTACTTC. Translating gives CASSPGGSGVSYEQYF.